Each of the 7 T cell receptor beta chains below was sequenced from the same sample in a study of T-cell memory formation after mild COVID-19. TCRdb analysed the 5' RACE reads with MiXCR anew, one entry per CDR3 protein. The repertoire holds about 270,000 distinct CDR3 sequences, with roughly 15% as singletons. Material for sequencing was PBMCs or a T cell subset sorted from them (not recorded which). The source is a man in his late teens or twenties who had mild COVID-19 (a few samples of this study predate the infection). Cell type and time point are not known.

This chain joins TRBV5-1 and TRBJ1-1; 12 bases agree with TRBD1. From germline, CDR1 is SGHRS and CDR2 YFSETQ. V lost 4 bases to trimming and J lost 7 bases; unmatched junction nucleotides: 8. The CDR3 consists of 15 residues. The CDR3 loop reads CASSMRGQGAIEAFF. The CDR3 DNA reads TGCGCCAGCAGCATGAGGGGACAGGGGGCAATTGAAGCTTTCTTT.

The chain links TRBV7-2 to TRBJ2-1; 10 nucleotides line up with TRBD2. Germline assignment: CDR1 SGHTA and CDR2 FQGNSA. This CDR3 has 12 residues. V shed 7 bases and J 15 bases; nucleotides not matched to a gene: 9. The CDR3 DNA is TGTGCCAGCAATCCAGCGGGGGGGCCTGCGTTCTTC. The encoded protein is CASNPAGGPAFF. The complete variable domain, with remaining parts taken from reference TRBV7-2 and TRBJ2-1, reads GAGVSQSPSNKVTEKGKDVELRCDPISGHTALYWYRQSLGQGLEFLIYFQGNSAPDKSGLPSDRFSAERTGGSVSTLTIQRTQQEDSAVYLCASNPAGGPAFFGPGTRLTVL.

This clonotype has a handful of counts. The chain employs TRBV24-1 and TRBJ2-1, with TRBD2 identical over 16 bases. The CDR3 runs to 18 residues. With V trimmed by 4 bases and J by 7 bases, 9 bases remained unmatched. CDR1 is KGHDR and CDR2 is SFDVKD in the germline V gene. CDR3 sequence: CATSDVGTSGGAWNEQFF. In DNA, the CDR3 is TGTGCCACCAGTGACGTAGGGACTAGCGGGGGGGCTTGGAATGAGCAGTTCTTC.

In DNA form, the CDR3 reads TGTGCCAGCAGTTTAGCTAACAGGGAGACCCAGTACTTC. This sequence encodes CASSLANRETQYF. The rearrangement joins TRBV12-3 or TRBV12-4 to TRBJ2-5, with a possible D match to TRBD1 (5 bases). CDR3 length equals 13 residues. Trimming removed 0 bases from V and 5 bases from J, with 7 bases in between.

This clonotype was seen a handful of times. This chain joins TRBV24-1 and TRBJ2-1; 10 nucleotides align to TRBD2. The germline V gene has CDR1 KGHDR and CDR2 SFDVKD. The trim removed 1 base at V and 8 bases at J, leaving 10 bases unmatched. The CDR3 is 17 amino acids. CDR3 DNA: TGTGCCACCAGTGATTTTAATTCAGCGGGGGGGCCCCATGAGCAGTTCTTC. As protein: CATSDFNSAGGPHEQFF.

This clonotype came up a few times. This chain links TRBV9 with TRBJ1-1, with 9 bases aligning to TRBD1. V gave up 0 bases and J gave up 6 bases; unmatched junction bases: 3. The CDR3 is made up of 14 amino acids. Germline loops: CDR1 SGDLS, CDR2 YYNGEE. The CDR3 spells CASSVEGQGPEAFF. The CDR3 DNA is TGTGCCAGCAGCGTAGAGGGACAGGGCCCTGAAGCTTTCTTT.

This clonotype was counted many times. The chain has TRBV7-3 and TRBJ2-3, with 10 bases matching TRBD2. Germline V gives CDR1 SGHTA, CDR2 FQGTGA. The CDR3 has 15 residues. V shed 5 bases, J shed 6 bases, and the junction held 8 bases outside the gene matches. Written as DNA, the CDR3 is TGTGCCAGCAGCCTGAGACTAGCGGGTGGTGATACGCAGTATTTT. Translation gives CASSLRLAGGDTQYF. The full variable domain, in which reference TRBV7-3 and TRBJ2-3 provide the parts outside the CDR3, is GAGVSQTPSNKVTEKGKYVELRCDPISGHTALYWYRQSLGQGPEFLIYFQGTGAADDSGLPNDRFFAVRPEGSVSTLKIQRTERGDSAVYLCASSLRLAGGDTQYFGPGTRLTVL.